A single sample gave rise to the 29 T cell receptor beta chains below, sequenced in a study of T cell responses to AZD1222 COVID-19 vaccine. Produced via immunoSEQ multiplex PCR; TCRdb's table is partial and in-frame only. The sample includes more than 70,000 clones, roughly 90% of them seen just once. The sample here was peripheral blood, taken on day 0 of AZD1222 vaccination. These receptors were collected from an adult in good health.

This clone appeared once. The CDR3 spells CSASLASGRSSNEQFF. In nucleotides, the CDR3 is TGCAGTGCTAGTCTTGCTAGCGGGAGGTCAAGTAATGAGCAGTTCTTC. V gene TRBV20-1 combines with J gene TRBJ2-1; 11 bases agree with TRBD2. The J segment lost 7 bases and the V segment lost 3 bases, leaving 11 bases of the junction unmatched. CDR3 length: 16 amino acids. Germline V CDR1 and CDR2: DFQATT, SNEGSKA (reference sequence).

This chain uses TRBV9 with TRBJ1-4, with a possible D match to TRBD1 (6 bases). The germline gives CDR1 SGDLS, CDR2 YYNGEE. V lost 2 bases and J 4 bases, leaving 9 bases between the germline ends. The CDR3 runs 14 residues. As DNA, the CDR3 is TGTGCCAGCAGCGTGACAGGAAATAATGAAAAACTGTTTTTT. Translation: CASSVTGNNEKLFF.

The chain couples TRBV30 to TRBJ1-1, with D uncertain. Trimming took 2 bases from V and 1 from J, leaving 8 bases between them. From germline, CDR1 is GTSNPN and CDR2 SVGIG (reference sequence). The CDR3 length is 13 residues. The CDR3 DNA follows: TGTGCCTGGAGTTTCGTAAGGAACACTGAAGCTTTCTTT. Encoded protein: CAWSFVRNTEAFF.

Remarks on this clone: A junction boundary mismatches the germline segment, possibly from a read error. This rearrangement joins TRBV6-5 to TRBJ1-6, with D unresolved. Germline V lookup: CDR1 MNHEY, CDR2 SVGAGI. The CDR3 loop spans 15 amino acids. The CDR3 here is CASSDSTANNSPLHF. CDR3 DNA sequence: TGTGCCAGCAGTGACTCCACTGCTAATAATTCACCCCTCCACTTT.

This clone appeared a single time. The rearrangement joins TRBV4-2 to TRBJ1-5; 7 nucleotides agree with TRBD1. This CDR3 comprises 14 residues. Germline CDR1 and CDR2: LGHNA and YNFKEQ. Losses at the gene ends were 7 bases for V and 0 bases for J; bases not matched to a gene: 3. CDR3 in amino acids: CASKGADSNQPQHF. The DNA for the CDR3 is TGTGCCAGCAAGGGGGCGGATAGCAATCAGCCCCAGCATTTT.

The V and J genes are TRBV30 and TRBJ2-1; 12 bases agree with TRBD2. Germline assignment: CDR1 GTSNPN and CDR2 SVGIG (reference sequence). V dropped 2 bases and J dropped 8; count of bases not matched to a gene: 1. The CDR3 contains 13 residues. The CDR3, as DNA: TGTGCCTGGAGTAGACTAGCGGGAGATGAGCAGTTCTTC. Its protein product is CAWSRLAGDEQFF.

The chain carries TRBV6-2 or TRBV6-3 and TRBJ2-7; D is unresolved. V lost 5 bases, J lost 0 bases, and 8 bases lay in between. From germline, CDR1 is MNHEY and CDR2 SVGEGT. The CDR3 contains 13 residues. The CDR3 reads CASSSPSSYEQYF. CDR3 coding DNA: TGTGCCAGCAGTAGTCCGAGCTCCTACGAGCAGTACTTC.

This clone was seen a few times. The CDR3 sequence is CASSMTSWGSGNTEAFF. The CDR3 DNA sequence: TGTGCCAGCAGCATGACAAGTTGGGGGTCGGGGAACACTGAAGCTTTCTTT. The chain employs TRBV5-6 and TRBJ1-1, with D possibly TRBD1 on 5 matching bases. Germline values: CDR1 SGHDT, CDR2 YYEEEE. The CDR3 runs 17 residues. V was trimmed by 4 bases and J by 1 base, leaving 20 bases between them. Full variable domain (remainder filled in from reference TRBV5-6 and TRBJ1-1): DAGVTQSPTHLIKTRGQQVTLRCSPKSGHDTVSWYQQALGQGPQFIFQYYEEEERQRGNFPDRFSGHQFPNYSSELNVNALLLGDSALYLCASSMTSWGSGNTEAFFGQGTRLTVV.

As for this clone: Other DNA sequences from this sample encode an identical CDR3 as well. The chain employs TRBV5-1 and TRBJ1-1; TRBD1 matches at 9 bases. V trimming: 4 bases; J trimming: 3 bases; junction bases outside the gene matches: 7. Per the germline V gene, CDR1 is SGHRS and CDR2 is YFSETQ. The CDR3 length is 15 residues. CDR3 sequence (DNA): TGCGCCAGCAGCCGGCGGGGACAGGGCGACACTGAAGCTTTCTTT. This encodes CASSRRGQGDTEAFF.

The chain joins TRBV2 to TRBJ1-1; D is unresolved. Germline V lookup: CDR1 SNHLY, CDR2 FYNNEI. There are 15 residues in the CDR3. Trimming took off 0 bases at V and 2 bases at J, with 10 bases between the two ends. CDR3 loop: CASSEARTVNTEAFF. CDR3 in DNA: TGTGCCAGCAGTGAAGCGCGTACGGTAAACACTGAAGCTTTCTTT.

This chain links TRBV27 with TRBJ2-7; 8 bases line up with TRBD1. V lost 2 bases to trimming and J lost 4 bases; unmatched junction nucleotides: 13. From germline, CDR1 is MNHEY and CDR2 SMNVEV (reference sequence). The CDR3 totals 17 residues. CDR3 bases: TGTGCCAGCAGTTTAGGTACCTCTGGACAGGGTGGGTACGAGCAGTACTTC. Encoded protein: CASSLGTSGQGGYEQYF.

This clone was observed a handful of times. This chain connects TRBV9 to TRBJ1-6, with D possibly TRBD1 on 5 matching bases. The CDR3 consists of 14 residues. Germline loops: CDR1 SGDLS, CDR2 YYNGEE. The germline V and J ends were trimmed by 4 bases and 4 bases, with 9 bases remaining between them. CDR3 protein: CASSPQGYNSPLHF. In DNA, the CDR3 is TGTGCCAGCAGCCCCCAGGGTTATAATTCACCCCTCCACTTT. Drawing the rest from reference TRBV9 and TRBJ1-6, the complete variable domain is DSGVTQTPKHLITATGQRVTLRCSPRSGDLSVYWYQQSLDQGLQFLIQYYNGEERAKGNILERFSAQQFPDLHSELNLSSLELGDSALYFCASSPQGYNSPLHFGNGTRLTVT.

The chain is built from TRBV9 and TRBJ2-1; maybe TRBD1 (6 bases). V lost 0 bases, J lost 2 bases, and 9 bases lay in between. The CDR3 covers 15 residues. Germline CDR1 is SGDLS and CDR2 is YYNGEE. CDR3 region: CASSVGGQAYNEQFF. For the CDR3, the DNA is TGTGCCAGCAGCGTAGGGGGGCAGGCCTACAATGAGCAGTTCTTC. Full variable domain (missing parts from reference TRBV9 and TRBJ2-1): DSGVTQTPKHLITATGQRVTLRCSPRSGDLSVYWYQQSLDQGLQFLIQYYNGEERAKGNILERFSAQQFPDLHSELNLSSLELGDSALYFCASSVGGQAYNEQFFGPGTRLTVL.

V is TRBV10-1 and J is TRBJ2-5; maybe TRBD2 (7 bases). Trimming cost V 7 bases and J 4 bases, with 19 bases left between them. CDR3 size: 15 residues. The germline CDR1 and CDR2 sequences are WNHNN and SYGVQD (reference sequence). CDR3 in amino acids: CASNRGGGLGETQYF. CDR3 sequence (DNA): TGCGCCAGCAATAGGGGGGGAGGGTTAGGAGAGACCCAGTACTTC.

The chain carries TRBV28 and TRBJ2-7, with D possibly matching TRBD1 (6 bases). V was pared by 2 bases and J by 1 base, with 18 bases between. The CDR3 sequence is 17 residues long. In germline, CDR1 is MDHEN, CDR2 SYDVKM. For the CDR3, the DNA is TGTGCCAGCAGTTTACCAGACCCTAGACAGGAGTCCTACGAGCAGTACTTC. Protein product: CASSLPDPRQESYEQYF.

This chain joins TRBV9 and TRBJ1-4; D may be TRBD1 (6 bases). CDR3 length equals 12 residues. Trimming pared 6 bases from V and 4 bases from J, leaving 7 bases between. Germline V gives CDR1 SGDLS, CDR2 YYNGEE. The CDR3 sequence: CASNRDNEKLFF. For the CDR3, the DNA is TGTGCCAGCAACAGGGATAATGAAAAACTGTTTTTT.

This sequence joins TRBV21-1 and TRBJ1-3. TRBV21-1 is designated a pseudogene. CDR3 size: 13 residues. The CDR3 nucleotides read TGTGCCAGCTTGTTTTGGCGCGGAAACACCATATATTTT. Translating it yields CASLFWRGNTIYF.

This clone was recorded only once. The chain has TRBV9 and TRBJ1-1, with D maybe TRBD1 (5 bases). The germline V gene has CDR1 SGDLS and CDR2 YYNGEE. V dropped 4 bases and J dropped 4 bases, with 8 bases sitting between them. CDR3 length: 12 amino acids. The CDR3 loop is CASSQGFTEAFF. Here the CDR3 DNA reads TGTGCCAGCAGCCAGGGATTCACTGAAGCTTTCTTT. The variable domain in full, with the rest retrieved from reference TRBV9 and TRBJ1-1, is DSGVTQTPKHLITATGQRVTLRCSPRSGDLSVYWYQQSLDQGLQFLIQYYNGEERAKGNILERFSAQQFPDLHSELNLSSLELGDSALYFCASSQGFTEAFFGQGTRLTVV.

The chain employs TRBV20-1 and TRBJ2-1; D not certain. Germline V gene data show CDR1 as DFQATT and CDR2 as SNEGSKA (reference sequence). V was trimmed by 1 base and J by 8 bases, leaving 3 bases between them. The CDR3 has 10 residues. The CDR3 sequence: CSARVDEQFF. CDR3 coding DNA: TGCAGTGCTAGAGTGGATGAGCAGTTCTTC.

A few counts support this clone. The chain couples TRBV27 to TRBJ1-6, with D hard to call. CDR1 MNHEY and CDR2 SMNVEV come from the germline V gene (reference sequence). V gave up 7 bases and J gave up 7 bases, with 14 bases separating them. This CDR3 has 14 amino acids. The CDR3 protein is CASKYRRTNSPLHF. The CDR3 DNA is TGTGCCAGCAAATATCGACGGACGAATTCACCCCTCCACTTT.

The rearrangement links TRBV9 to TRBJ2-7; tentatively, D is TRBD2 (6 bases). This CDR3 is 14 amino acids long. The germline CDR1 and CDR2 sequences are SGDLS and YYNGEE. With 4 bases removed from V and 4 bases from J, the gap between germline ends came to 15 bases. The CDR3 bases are TGTGCCAGCAGCACCCTCGGGGGTCTTTACGAGCAGTACTTC. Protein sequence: CASSTLGGLYEQYF. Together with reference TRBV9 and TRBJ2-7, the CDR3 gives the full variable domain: DSGVTQTPKHLITATGQRVTLRCSPRSGDLSVYWYQQSLDQGLQFLIQYYNGEERAKGNILERFSAQQFPDLHSELNLSSLELGDSALYFCASSTLGGLYEQYFGPGTRLTVT.

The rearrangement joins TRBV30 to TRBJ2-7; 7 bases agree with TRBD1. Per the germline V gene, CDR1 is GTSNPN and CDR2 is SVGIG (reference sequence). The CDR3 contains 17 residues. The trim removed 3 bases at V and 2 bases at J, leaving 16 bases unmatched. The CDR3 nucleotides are TGTGCCTGGAGGAAGGGGGCTCGGGCTTTTCGCGCCTACGAGCAGTACTTC. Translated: CAWRKGARAFRAYEQYF.

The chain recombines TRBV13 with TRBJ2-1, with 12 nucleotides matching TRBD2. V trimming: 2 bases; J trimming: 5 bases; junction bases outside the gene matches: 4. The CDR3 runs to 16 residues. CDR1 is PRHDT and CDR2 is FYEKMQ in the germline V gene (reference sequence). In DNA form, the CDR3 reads TGTGCCAGCAGCTTAATGGGACTAGCGGGCAACAATGAGCAGTTCTTC. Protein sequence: CASSLMGLAGNNEQFF.

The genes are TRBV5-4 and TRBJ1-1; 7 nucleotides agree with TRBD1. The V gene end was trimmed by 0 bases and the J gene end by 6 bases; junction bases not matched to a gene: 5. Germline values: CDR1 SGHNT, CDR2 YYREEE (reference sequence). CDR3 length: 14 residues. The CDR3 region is CASSLARGAAEAFF. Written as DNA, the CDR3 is TGTGCCAGCAGCTTGGCCAGGGGGGCAGCTGAAGCTTTCTTT. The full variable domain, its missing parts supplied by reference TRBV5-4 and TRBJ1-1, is ETGVTQSPTHLIKTRGQQVTLRCSSQSGHNTVSWYQQALGQGPQFIFQYYREEENGRGNFPPRFSGLQFPNYSSELNVNALELDDSALYLCASSLARGAAEAFFGQGTRLTVV.

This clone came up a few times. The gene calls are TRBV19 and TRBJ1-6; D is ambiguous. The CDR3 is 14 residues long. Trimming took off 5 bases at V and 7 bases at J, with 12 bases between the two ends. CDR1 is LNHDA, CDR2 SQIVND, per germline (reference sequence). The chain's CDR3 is CASSGDPGNSPLHF. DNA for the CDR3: TGTGCCAGTAGTGGGGATCCGGGAAATTCACCCCTCCACTTT. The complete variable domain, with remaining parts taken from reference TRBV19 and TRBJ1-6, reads DGGITQSPKYLFRKEGQNVTLSCEQNLNHDAMYWYRQDPGQGLRLIYYSQIVNDFQKGDIAEGYSVSREKKESFPLTVTSAQKNPTAFYLCASSGDPGNSPLHFGNGTRLTVT.

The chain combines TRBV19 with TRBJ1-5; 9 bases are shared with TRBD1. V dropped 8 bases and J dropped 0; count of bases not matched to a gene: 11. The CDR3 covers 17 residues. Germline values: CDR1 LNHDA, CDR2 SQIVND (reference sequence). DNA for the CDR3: TGTGCCAGTTACGCCGGGACAGGGAAAAATAGCAATCAGCCCCAGCATTTT. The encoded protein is CASYAGTGKNSNQPQHF. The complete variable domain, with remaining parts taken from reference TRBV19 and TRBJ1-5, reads DGGITQSPKYLFRKEGQNVTLSCEQNLNHDAMYWYRQDPGQGLRLIYYSQIVNDFQKGDIAEGYSVSREKKESFPLTVTSAQKNPTAFYLCASYAGTGKNSNQPQHFGDGTRLSIL.

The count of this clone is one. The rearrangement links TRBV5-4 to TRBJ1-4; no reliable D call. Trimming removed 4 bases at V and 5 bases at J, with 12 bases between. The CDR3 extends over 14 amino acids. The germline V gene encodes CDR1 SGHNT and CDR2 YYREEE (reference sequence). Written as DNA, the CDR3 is TGTGCCAGCAGCCCAGAACCGGAGAATGAAAAACTGTTTTTT. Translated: CASSPEPENEKLFF.

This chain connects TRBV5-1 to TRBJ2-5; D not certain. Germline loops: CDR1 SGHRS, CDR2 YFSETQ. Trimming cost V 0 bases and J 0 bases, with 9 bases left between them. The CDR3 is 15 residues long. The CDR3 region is CASSLGDGYQETQYF. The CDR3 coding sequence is TGCGCCAGCAGCTTGGGAGATGGGTACCAAGAGACCCAGTACTTC.

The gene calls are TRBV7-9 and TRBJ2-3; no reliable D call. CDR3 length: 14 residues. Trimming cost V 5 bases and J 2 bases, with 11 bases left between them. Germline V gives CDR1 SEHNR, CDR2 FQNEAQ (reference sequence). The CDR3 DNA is TGTGCCAGCAGCCCGTCCGGTAACACAGATACGCAGTATTTT. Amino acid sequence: CASSPSGNTDTQYF.